The 29 T cell receptor beta chains listed next were all sequenced from one sample in a study of cytomegalovirus exposure and HLA in healthy donors. PCR amplification relied on 60 Vbeta primers (plus 13 Jbeta primers). The protocol was immunoSEQ multiplex PCR, while the TCRdb copy is restricted to in-frame clones and leaves out a portion. The data show about 210,000 clones, and the top ten clones hold more than 0.75%. The sequenced material came from PBMCs. Receptors originate from a woman aged 25 to 45 in good health and CMV-seropositive.

V is TRBV2 and J is TRBJ1-2; D is undetermined. Between the trimmed V and J ends, which lost 3 bases and 4 bases, there was a span of 12 bases. The CDR3 has 14 residues. The germline CDR1 and CDR2 sequences are SNHLY and FYNNEI. The CDR3 sequence: CASSDKGRGYGYTF. The CDR3 DNA sequence: TGTGCCAGCAGTGACAAGGGCCGGGGCTATGGCTACACCTTC.

The gene calls are TRBV10-2 and TRBJ1-5; tentative D call: TRBD1 (5 bases). Trimming stripped 0 bases from V and 1 base from J, with 7 bases between. Germline CDR1 is WSHSY and CDR2 is SAAADI. This CDR3 is 15 amino acids long. CDR3 residues: CASSESGASNQPQHF. The CDR3 region has the DNA TGCGCCAGCAGTGAGTCAGGGGCAAGCAATCAGCCCCAGCATTTT.

The rearrangement uses TRBV7-2 and TRBJ1-2; the D is unclear. Deletions cut 5 bases from V and 6 bases from J, with 10 bases between. There are 12 residues in the CDR3. The germline CDR1 and CDR2 sequences are SGHTA and FQGNSA. CDR3 DNA sequence: TGTGCCAGCAGCCAAAACTTCGATGGCTACACCTTC. The encoded protein is CASSQNFDGYTF.

The chain employs TRBV28 and TRBJ2-4, with 7 positions matching TRBD2. Unmatched junction bases numbered 6, after V lost 4 bases and J lost 0 bases. Germline V gene sequence: CDR1 MDHEN, CDR2 SYDVKM. The CDR3 consists of 16 residues. CDR3 DNA: TGTGCCAGCAGTTCTCGACTAGCCCCAGCCAAAAACATTCAGTACTTC. Residues: CASSSRLAPAKNIQYF.

The chain is built from TRBV4-1 and TRBJ1-1; D remains unclear. The V end was cut by 0 bases, the J end by 4 bases, with 9 bases between. Per the germline V gene, CDR1 is MGHRA and CDR2 is YSYEKL. This CDR3 is 14 amino acids long. CDR3 nucleotides: TGCGCCAGCAGCCAAGATCCGAGGGTCACTGAAGCTTTCTTT. Translated, it gives CASSQDPRVTEAFF.

The chain recombines TRBV5-4 with TRBJ2-5; 8 nucleotides match TRBD2. This CDR3 is 16 amino acids long. Looked up from germline, CDR1 is SGHNT and CDR2 is YYREEE (reference sequence). The ends lost 4 bases at V and 5 bases at J; junction bases unmatched: 13. Written as DNA, the CDR3 is TGTGCCAGCAGCGGGGGAATCCGGGGGGGCCAGGAGACCCAGTACTTC. Amino acid sequence: CASSGGIRGGQETQYF.

The rearrangement joins TRBV28 to TRBJ2-7; TRBD1 matches 9 bases. Germline assignment: CDR1 MDHEN and CDR2 SYDVKM. J was trimmed by 0 bases and V by 4 bases; bases with no gene match: 4. The CDR3 loop spans 15 amino acids. The CDR3 coding sequence is TGTGCCAGCAGTTCACAGGGGGCCTACTCCTACGAGCAGTACTTC. Encoded protein: CASSSQGAYSYEQYF. Supplemented by reference TRBV28 and TRBJ2-7, the full variable domain reads DVKVTQSSRYLVKRTGEKVFLECVQDMDHENMFWYRQDPGLGLRLIYFSYDVKMKEKGDIPEGYSVSREKKERFSLILESASTNQTSMYLCASSSQGAYSYEQYFGPGTRLTVT.

V gene TRBV28 combines with J gene TRBJ2-5, with unresolved D. There are 12 residues in the CDR3. The germline gives CDR1 MDHEN, CDR2 SYDVKM. V lost 8 bases and J 2 bases, leaving 9 bases between the germline ends. The CDR3 reads CASASVQETQYF. CDR3 DNA sequence: TGTGCCAGCGCTTCGGTTCAAGAGACCCAGTACTTC. Together with reference TRBV28 and TRBJ2-5, the CDR3 gives the full variable domain: DVKVTQSSRYLVKRTGEKVFLECVQDMDHENMFWYRQDPGLGLRLIYFSYDVKMKEKGDIPEGYSVSREKKERFSLILESASTNQTSMYLCASASVQETQYFGPGTRLLVL.

The chain couples TRBV10-3 to TRBJ2-7; 10 bases agree with TRBD1. V dropped 7 bases and J dropped 2; count of bases not matched to a gene: 5. There are 14 residues in the CDR3. The germline V gene encodes CDR1 ENHRY and CDR2 SYGVKD. CDR3 protein: CAINPGQGTYEQYF. The CDR3 bases are TGTGCCATCAACCCGGGACAGGGGACCTACGAGCAGTACTTC.

The V call is TRBV5-1, the J call TRBJ2-7; 9 bases align to TRBD1. This CDR3 is built from 14 residues. Germline-derived CDR1 and CDR2 are SGHRS and YFSETQ. V shed 7 bases, J shed 2 bases, and the junction held 7 bases outside the gene matches. Written as DNA, the CDR3 is TGCGCCAGCCGACCGGGACAGGGTGCCTACGAGCAGTACTTC. Protein product: CASRPGQGAYEQYF.

This chain links TRBV14 with TRBJ2-7; D gene unclear. The germline V gene has CDR1 SGHDN and CDR2 FVKESK. This CDR3 region has 13 residues. V dropped 1 base and J dropped 6 bases, with 10 bases sitting between them. The CDR3 spells CASSQGRSGEQYF. DNA of the CDR3: TGTGCCAGCAGCCAAGGAAGGAGTGGCGAGCAGTACTTC.

The V and J genes are TRBV6-1 and TRBJ1-3; 9 bases line up with TRBD1. The V gene's germline CDR1 is MNHNS and CDR2 SASEGT. CDR3 length: 15 residues. With 6 bases clipped from V and 3 bases from J, the junction kept 6 bases outside the gene matches. CDR3 DNA sequence: TGTGCCAGCAGGCAGATGACAGGGGGTGGAAACACCATATATTTT. It translates to CASRQMTGGGNTIYF.

The V gene is TRBV7-2, the J gene TRBJ1-3; 7 bases agree with TRBD1. J lost 4 bases, V lost 5 bases, and 8 bases had no gene match. The CDR3 sequence is 15 residues long. Per the germline V gene, CDR1 is SGHTA and CDR2 is FQGNSA. This CDR3 reads CASSPSGQLGNTIYF. CDR3 nucleotide sequence: TGTGCCAGCAGCCCGTCGGGACAGTTAGGAAACACCATATATTTT.

J is TRBJ2-5 and V is TRBV7-9; 7 bases fit TRBD1. The CDR3 has 16 amino acids. Per germline, CDR1 SEHNR and CDR2 FQNEAQ (reference sequence). V shed 1 base, J shed 5 bases, and the junction held 10 bases outside the gene matches. The DNA of the CDR3 is TGTGCCAGCAGCTTAGAGGCATGGACAGGCGGGGAGACCCAGTACTTC. As protein: CASSLEAWTGGETQYF.

The rearrangement links TRBV5-1 to TRBJ2-2; a weak D match, TRBD2 (5 bases). Germline V gives CDR1 SGHRS, CDR2 YFSETQ. The CDR3 is 17 residues long. The ends were cut back, 0 bases at V and 4 bases at J, with 16 bases in the middle. CDR3 nucleotide sequence: TGCGCCAGCAGCTTGGCTGGAGGTAGAGAGAGCACCGGGGAGCTGTTTTTT. Its protein is CASSLAGGRESTGELFF. The variable domain in full, completed from reference TRBV5-1 and TRBJ2-2, reads KAGVTQTPRYLIKTRGQQVTLSCSPISGHRSVSWYQQTPGQGLQFLFEYFSETQRNKGNFPGRFSGRQFSNSRSEMNVSTLELGDSALYLCASSLAGGRESTGELFFGEGSRLTVL.

The chain is built from TRBV27 and TRBJ2-3; 11 bases map to TRBD1. Germline CDR1 reads MNHEY; CDR2 reads SMNVEV (reference sequence). This CDR3 is built from 15 residues. The V gene end was trimmed by 3 bases and the J gene end by 3 bases; junction bases not matched to a gene: 2. The CDR3 nucleotides read TGTGCCAGCAGTTTTTGGGACAGGGGGACAGATACGCAGTATTTT. This translates into CASSFWDRGTDTQYF.

The chain has TRBV18 and TRBJ2-7; 9 positions match TRBD1. Germline-derived CDR1 and CDR2 are KGHSH and LQKENI. V was clipped by 3 bases and J by 0 bases; unmatched bases: 3. The CDR3 length is 15 residues. The CDR3 DNA sequence: TGTGCCAGCTCACCTATGACAGGGGGCTCCTACGAGCAGTACTTC. This sequence encodes CASSPMTGGSYEQYF. Full variable domain (outside the CDR3, taken from reference TRBV18 and TRBJ2-7): NAGVMQNPRHLVRRRGQEARLRCSPMKGHSHVYWYRQLPEEGLKFMVYLQKENIIDESGMPKERFSAEFPKEGPSILRIQQVVRGDSAAYFCASSPMTGGSYEQYFGPGTRLTVT.

The genes are TRBV10-3 and TRBJ2-7; 9 bases align to TRBD2. This CDR3 is built from 16 residues. The germline gives CDR1 ENHRY, CDR2 SYGVKD. V lost 1 base and J lost 0; bases outside the gene matches: 4. The CDR3 region has the DNA TGTGCCATCAGTGAGTATGGACTAGCGTACTCCTACGAGCAGTACTTC. Its protein is CAISEYGLAYSYEQYF.

The chain is built from TRBV7-2 and TRBJ2-7; the D is unclear. This CDR3 is 15 amino acids long. Germline V gene sequence: CDR1 SGHTA, CDR2 FQGNSA. The ends were cut back, 0 bases at V and 3 bases at J, with 12 bases in the middle. CDR3 nucleotide sequence: TGTGCCAGCAGCTTAGCGGTCGGCAGACACTACGAGCAGTACTTC. This sequence encodes CASSLAVGRHYEQYF.

V and J are TRBV12-5 and TRBJ1-1; no definite D call. Trimming cost V 2 bases and J 2 bases, with 6 bases left between them. The CDR3 spans 13 residues. CDR1 and CDR2 (germline): LGHNT, FRNRAP. This chain's CDR3 is CASGLPENTEAFF. CDR3 DNA sequence: TGTGCTAGTGGTTTGCCAGAAAACACTGAAGCTTTCTTT.

The chain joins TRBV6-5 to TRBJ1-2; 8 bases match TRBD1. Per germline, CDR1 MNHEY and CDR2 SVGAGI. The CDR3 has 14 residues. Unmatched junction bases numbered 7, after V lost 6 bases and J lost 4 bases. CDR3 sequence: CASRRDRGSYGYTF. CDR3 DNA sequence: TGTGCCAGCAGGAGAGACAGGGGTAGCTATGGCTACACCTTC.

The chain uses TRBV18 and TRBJ2-3; possibly TRBD2 for D (6 bases). Germline V lookup: CDR1 KGHSH, CDR2 LQKENI. CDR3 length: 16 amino acids. Trimming took off 5 bases at V and 0 bases at J, with 15 bases between the two ends. Written as DNA, the CDR3 is TGTGCCAGCTCATCCCCCCTCGGGACTAGCACAGATACGCAGTATTTT. Protein sequence: CASSSPLGTSTDTQYF.

The J gene is TRBJ2-1, the V gene TRBV5-1; TRBD2 agrees at 11 bases. Germline CDR1 is SGHRS and CDR2 is YFSETQ. CDR3 size: 16 residues. The V and J ends lost 0 bases and 7 bases, in that order; junction bases with no gene match: 6. The CDR3 region has the DNA TGCGCCAGCAGCTTGGTGGCTAGCGGGGGGTATAATGAGCAGTTCTTC. Residues: CASSLVASGGYNEQFF.

The rearrangement joins TRBV2 to TRBJ2-5; 7 nucleotides agree with TRBD2. The CDR3 covers 12 residues. Germline loops: CDR1 SNHLY, CDR2 FYNNEI. V lost 8 bases to trimming and J lost 2 bases; unmatched junction nucleotides: 2. The CDR3: CASRDYQETQYF. CDR3 bases: TGTGCCAGCCGGGACTATCAAGAGACCCAGTACTTC.

This chain joins TRBV5-4 and TRBJ2-4; D possibly corresponds to TRBD2 (5 bases). From germline, CDR1 is SGHNT and CDR2 YYREEE (reference sequence). V lost 0 bases and J 6 bases, leaving 10 bases between the germline ends. The CDR3 totals 14 residues. CDR3 sequence reads: CASSLGIRGNIQYF. In DNA, the CDR3 is TGTGCCAGCAGCTTGGGTATTCGGGGAAACATTCAGTACTTC.

CDR3 sequence (DNA): TGCGCCAGCAGCGACGGGACAGGAGGCAATCAGCCCCAGCATTTT. It is translated as CASSDGTGGNQPQHF. The gene calls are TRBV5-1 and TRBJ1-5; 8 bases line up with TRBD1. The CDR3 runs to 15 residues. Trimming cost V 4 bases and J 2 bases; bases outside gene matches: 5. Germline V gives CDR1 SGHRS, CDR2 YFSETQ.

The V gene is TRBV9, the J gene TRBJ1-1, with a possible D match to TRBD1 (6 bases). With 3 bases removed from V and 2 bases from J, the gap between germline ends came to 17 bases. Germline V gene data show CDR1 as SGDLS and CDR2 as YYNGEE. The CDR3 consists of 16 residues. The DNA for the CDR3 is TGTGCCAGCAGCGAGGGGAGGGACATTGGCAACACTGAAGCTTTCTTT. Encoded protein: CASSEGRDIGNTEAFF.

This chain uses TRBV6-1 with TRBJ2-5; 10 bases match TRBD2. Germline trimming cut 6 bases from V and 5 bases from J; bases unmatched to any gene: 6. This CDR3 region has 14 residues. Germline CDR1 reads MNHNS; CDR2 reads SASEGT. CDR3 loop: CASSGAGGRETQYF. As DNA, the CDR3 is TGTGCCAGCAGCGGAGCGGGAGGGAGGGAGACCCAGTACTTC.

V gene TRBV4-1 combines with J gene TRBJ2-3; no firm D call. Trimming stripped 4 bases from V and 1 base from J, with 6 bases between. Germline V lookup: CDR1 MGHRA, CDR2 YSYEKL. This CDR3 has 13 amino acids. The CDR3 DNA reads as TGCGCCAGCAGCCCTTTTGGCACAGATACGCAGTATTTT. Its translation: CASSPFGTDTQYF.